One and the same sample provided the 3 T cell receptor beta chains below, sequenced in a study of low-dose radiotherapy and immunotherapy resistance in tumors. Alpha and beta chains were covered, as first-strand cDNA relied on TRAV- and TRBV-specific primers. The PCR that amplified TCRs ran for 20 cycles, relying on a constant-region primer and a V-primer adapter. TCRdb ran MiXCR on the reads and lists one entry per CDR3 protein. The sample lists more than 90,000 distinct CDR3 sequences, roughly 20% seen once, with about 4% in the top ten. Time point denoted: after trial treatment. Specified treatment: LDRT plus nivolumab, ipilimumab, low-dose cyclophosphamide and aspirin (RACIN trial). Sequences were derived from PBMCs, sampled after low-dose radiotherapy plus immunotherapy. Source of these receptors: a male donor with prostate cancer.

Details on this clonotype: This may be a read error: a much more frequent sequence differs by one nucleotide. The chain is built from TRBV7-9 and TRBJ2-7, with D possibly being TRBD1 (5 bases). The CDR3 sequence is 13 residues long. CDR1 is SEHNR and CDR2 is FQNEAQ in the germline V gene (reference sequence). CDR3 sequence: CPSSFQGKVEQYF. The CDR3 nucleotides are TGTCCCAGCAGCTTCCAGGGTAAAGTCGAGCAGTACTTC.

This clonotype has only a few counts. The V and J genes are TRBV7-9 and TRBJ2-5; 10 nucleotides agree with TRBD1. Trimming removed 4 bases from V and 2 bases from J; junction bases left unmatched: 7. Germline V gives CDR1 SEHNR, CDR2 FQNEAQ (reference sequence). The CDR3 runs to 16 residues. CDR3 nucleotide sequence: TGTGCCAGCAGCTGGACAGGGGGAAGGAAACAAGAGACCCAGTACTTC. Translating it yields CASSWTGGRKQETQYF.

This clonotype appeared many times. The chain carries TRBV4-2 and TRBJ1-2; D remains unclear. V shed 4 bases and J shed 8 bases, with 17 bases lying between them. This CDR3 is 14 amino acids long. Germline V gives CDR1 LGHNA, CDR2 YNFKEQ. The CDR3 nucleotides read TGTGCCAGCAGCCGAGACACCTCCTCGCGAGGCTACACCTTC. It is translated as CASSRDTSSRGYTF.